This passage covers 29 T cell receptor beta chains from one sample sequenced in a study of T-cell memory formation after mild COVID-19. Via MiXCR, TCRdb re-called the 5' RACE reads, giving one row per CDR3 protein. The table has under 300,000 distinct CDR3 sequences, approximately 7.6% seen once. Sequencing was carried out using PBMCs or a T cell subset sorted from them (not recorded which). The source of these receptors is a man aged 18 to 29 who had mild COVID-19 (a few samples of this study predate the infection). Cell type and time point are not known.

This clonotype was detected ten times or more. The J gene is TRBJ2-1, the V gene TRBV27; the match to TRBD2 covers 9 bases. V lost 5 bases to trimming and J lost 4 bases; unmatched junction nucleotides: 9. The CDR3 consists of 16 residues. Germline CDR1 MNHEY, CDR2 SMNVEV (reference sequence). DNA for the CDR3: TGTGCCAGCAGTCCCCTGGCTAGCGGGGTATACAATGAGCAGTTCTTC. Translated: CASSPLASGVYNEQFF.

This clonotype has more than one count but fewer than ten. The rearrangement joins TRBV11-2 to TRBJ2-5; TRBD1 matches at 10 bases. J lost 4 bases, V lost 1 base, and 12 bases had no gene match. The germline V gene has CDR1 SGHAT and CDR2 FQNNGV. The CDR3 runs 18 residues. CDR3: CASSLADRGLLVVETQYF. The CDR3 nucleotides are TGTGCCAGCAGCTTAGCCGACAGGGGGCTATTGGTGGTAGAGACCCAGTACTTC.

This clonotype appeared a few times. The rearrangement links TRBV6-2 or TRBV6-3 to TRBJ1-2, with D possibly being TRBD1 (5 bases). The germline gives CDR1 MNHEY, CDR2 SVGEGT. This CDR3 is built from 15 residues. The V gene lost 0 bases and the J gene lost 4 bases, with 12 bases spanning the gap. The CDR3 loop reads CASSYSLGTVYGYTF. The DNA of the CDR3 is TGTGCCAGCAGTTACTCGTTGGGGACCGTCTATGGCTACACCTTC.

This clonotype has a handful of counts. This sequence joins TRBV7-2 and TRBJ2-5; D call uncertain. The length of the CDR3 is 13 residues. The germline gives CDR1 SGHTA, CDR2 FQGNSA. Trimming pared 5 bases from V and 4 bases from J, leaving 11 bases between. This CDR3 is CASSIRAAETQYF. CDR3 DNA sequence: TGTGCCAGCAGCATAAGGGCTGCAGAGACCCAGTACTTC.

This clonotype was found a few times. The rearrangement links TRBV14 to TRBJ2-3, with unresolved D. The CDR3 spans 13 residues. V was pared by 1 base and J by 7 bases, with 9 bases between. Germline V gene sequence: CDR1 SGHDN, CDR2 FVKESK. CDR3: CASSQGFVNTQYF. In DNA, the CDR3 is TGTGCCAGCAGCCAAGGTTTCGTGAATACGCAGTATTTT.

The genes are TRBV5-1 and TRBJ2-1, with D possibly being TRBD1 or TRBD2 (5 bases each). This CDR3 contains 15 residues. V dropped 4 bases and J dropped 8 bases, with 19 bases sitting between them. Germline-derived CDR1 and CDR2 are SGHRS and YFSETQ. The CDR3 sequence is CASSMDSPRDHEQFF. CDR3 DNA sequence: TGCGCCAGCAGCATGGACTCACCCAGGGACCATGAGCAGTTCTTC.

This clonotype was recorded a few times. V is TRBV11-2 and J is TRBJ2-1; D perhaps matches TRBD2 (6 bases). The germline CDR1 and CDR2 sequences are SGHAT and FQNNGV. Trimming took 4 bases from V and 0 from J, leaving 22 bases between them. The CDR3 runs 19 residues. The CDR3: CASSSRAAGAPSSYNEQFF. As DNA, the CDR3 is TGTGCCAGCAGCTCCAGGGCAGCGGGCGCCCCGAGCTCCTACAATGAGCAGTTCTTC.

This clonotype was seen repeatedly, ten times or more. The chain uses TRBV11-1 and TRBJ1-1; TRBD1 aligns across 12 bases. Germline CDR1 SGHAT, CDR2 FQDESV (reference sequence). The CDR3 sequence is 17 residues long. Trimming at V came to 6 bases and at J to 1 base, leaving 9 bases not matched to a gene. As DNA, the CDR3 is TGTGCCAGCAGATGGGACAGGGGGCGCGATCGGAACACTGAAGCTTTCTTT. Translating gives CASRWDRGRDRNTEAFF. The full variable domain, in which reference TRBV11-1 and TRBJ1-1 provide the parts outside the CDR3, is EAEVAQSPRYKITEKSQAVAFWCDPISGHATLYWYRQILGQGPELLVQFQDESVVDDSQLPKDRFSAERLKGVDSTLKIQPAELGDSAMYLCASRWDRGRDRNTEAFFGQGTRLTVV.

This clonotype was seen a few times. The chain joins TRBV3-1 to TRBJ1-2; TRBD1 is a possible D gene (5 bases). Trimming removed 4 bases at V and 0 bases at J, with 15 bases between. The length of the CDR3 is 16 residues. Germline CDR1 LGHDT, CDR2 YNNKEL (reference sequence). CDR3 sequence (DNA): TGTGCCAGCAGCCCAACCGGACACCTGACTAACTATGGCTACACCTTC. Translating gives CASSPTGHLTNYGYTF. The whole variable domain, remainder taken from reference TRBV3-1 and TRBJ1-2, is DTAVSQTPKYLVTQMGNDKSIKCEQNLGHDTMYWYKQDSKKFLKIMFSYNNKELIINETVPNRFSPKSPDKAHLNLHINSLELGDSAVYFCASSPTGHLTNYGYTFGSGTRLTVV.

This clonotype was observed at least ten times. The gene calls are TRBV5-1 and TRBJ2-1, with 8 bases lining up with TRBD1. Germline V gene lookup returns CDR1 SGHRS and CDR2 YFSETQ. The CDR3 is 16 residues long. The junction had 6 bases not matched to a gene; V was cut back by 4 bases and J by 0 bases. The CDR3 reads CASSPTGGRSYNEQFF. The CDR3 region has the DNA TGCGCCAGCAGCCCAACAGGGGGGCGCTCCTACAATGAGCAGTTCTTC.

There are a few counts of this clonotype. The gene calls are TRBV7-2 and TRBJ2-1; maybe TRBD2 (6 bases). V was shortened by 5 bases and J by 3 bases, with 17 bases between the two germline ends. The germline V gene encodes CDR1 SGHTA and CDR2 FQGNSA. The length of the CDR3 is 16 residues. In nucleotides, the CDR3 is TGTGCCAGCAGCGGGACGGGGACGGGGGTCTACAATGAGCAGTTCTTC. It translates to CASSGTGTGVYNEQFF. The whole variable domain, remainder taken from reference TRBV7-2 and TRBJ2-1, is GAGVSQSPSNKVTEKGKDVELRCDPISGHTALYWYRQSLGQGLEFLIYFQGNSAPDKSGLPSDRFSAERTGGSVSTLTIQRTQQEDSAVYLCASSGTGTGVYNEQFFGPGTRLTVL.

V gene TRBV7-2 combines with J gene TRBJ1-1; perhaps TRBD1 as D (6 bases). Trimming cost V 0 bases and J 1 base, with 12 bases left between them. Germline V lookup: CDR1 SGHTA, CDR2 FQGNSA. The CDR3 loop spans 16 amino acids. The CDR3 loop is CASSLAGRTANTEAFF. CDR3 bases: TGTGCCAGCAGCTTAGCGGGGCGGACAGCGAACACTGAAGCTTTCTTT.

This clonotype occurred a few times. This chain joins TRBV5-1 and TRBJ1-1; TRBD1 matches 8 bases. The CDR3 consists of 15 residues. Germline loops: CDR1 SGHRS, CDR2 YFSETQ. Unmatched junction bases numbered 6, after V lost 3 bases and J lost 2 bases. This chain's CDR3 is CASSSKGQENTEAFF. CDR3 in DNA: TGCGCCAGCAGCTCTAAGGGACAGGAAAACACTGAAGCTTTCTTT.

A few counts support this clonotype. This chain joins TRBV12-3 or TRBV12-4 and TRBJ1-2; tentatively, D is TRBD1 (6 bases). V lost 6 bases and J 5 bases, leaving 13 bases between the germline ends. This CDR3 is built from 13 residues. As DNA, the CDR3 is TGTGCCAGCAGAACAGGGAATCGTTATGGCTACACCTTC. As protein: CASRTGNRYGYTF.

The chain recombines TRBV6-5 with TRBJ1-4; no clear D. The V end was cut by 2 bases, the J end by 7 bases, with 14 bases between. This CDR3 region has 15 residues. Germline-derived CDR1 and CDR2 are MNHEY and SVGAGI. Here the CDR3 reads CASSYGLAGGEKLFF. The CDR3 nucleotides are TGTGCCAGCAGTTACGGGTTGGCAGGAGGTGAAAAACTGTTTTTT.

This chain uses TRBV7-9 with TRBJ2-4; no firm D call. V was clipped by 5 bases and J by 5 bases, with 10 bases between them. This CDR3 has 13 amino acids. Germline CDR1 and CDR2: SEHNR and FQNEAQ (reference sequence). In DNA form, the CDR3 reads TGTGCCAGCAGCCCCCCTGCGGAAAACATTCAGTACTTC. Translated, it gives CASSPPAENIQYF.

This clonotype was detected a few times. The V and J genes are TRBV5-1 and TRBJ2-7, with a tentative D call TRBD2 (5 bases). V was cut by 4 bases and J by 2 bases, with 19 bases left in between. The CDR3 has 16 amino acids. CDR1 is SGHRS, CDR2 YFSETQ, per germline. The chain's CDR3 is CASSPGFWQAPYEQYV. CDR3 DNA: TGCGCCAGCAGCCCGGGGTTTTGGCAGGCACCCTACGAGCAGTACGTC.

There are a few counts of this clonotype. The V gene is TRBV28, the J gene TRBJ1-6; 7 positions agree with TRBD1. V lost 5 bases and J lost 8; bases outside the gene matches: 3. CDR3 size: 13 residues. From germline, CDR1 is MDHEN and CDR2 SYDVKM. CDR3 sequence: CASSGGQHSPLHF. CDR3 sequence (DNA): TGTGCCAGCAGTGGGGGACAGCATTCACCCCTCCACTTT.

This clonotype was counted only a few times. The chain combines TRBV4-1 with TRBJ1-4; tentative D call: TRBD1 (5 bases). CDR1 is MGHRA and CDR2 is YSYEKL in the germline V gene. Deletions cut 4 bases from V and 3 bases from J, with 15 bases between. The CDR3 has 16 residues. CDR3 region: CASSRNTGPANEKLFF. In DNA form, the CDR3 reads TGCGCCAGCAGCCGGAATACAGGACCCGCTAATGAAAAACTGTTTTTT.

This clonotype has a handful of counts. This chain uses TRBV20-1 with TRBJ2-1, with D unresolved. CDR1 and CDR2 from the germline V gene are DFQATT and SNEGSKA (reference sequence). This CDR3 is built from 15 residues. V was shortened by 5 bases and J by 5 bases, with 19 bases between the two germline ends. The CDR3 loop reads CSAPSPLNLDNEQFF. The DNA of the CDR3 is TGCAGTGCTCCCTCCCCGCTCAATTTAGACAATGAGCAGTTCTTC.

This clonotype was seen at least ten times. The rearrangement uses TRBV7-2 and TRBJ2-1, with a possible D match to TRBD1 (5 bases). The CDR3 runs 13 residues. CDR1 is SGHTA and CDR2 is FQGNSA in the germline V gene. V was pared by 5 bases and J by 9 bases, with 14 bases between. CDR3 DNA sequence: TGTGCCAGCAGCGCCAGGGAAAGGGGTGAGCAGTTCTTC. Protein product: CASSARERGEQFF.

J is TRBJ2-3 and V is TRBV7-2, with 8 bases matching TRBD2. Per the germline V gene, CDR1 is SGHTA and CDR2 is FQGNSA. Trimming at V came to 5 bases and at J to 3 bases, leaving 10 bases not matched to a gene. The CDR3 covers 16 residues. The CDR3 sequence: CASSPRVQRGTDTQYF. CDR3 DNA sequence: TGTGCCAGCAGCCCCCGAGTCCAGCGGGGGACAGATACGCAGTATTTT.

The J gene is TRBJ2-3, the V gene TRBV5-4; TRBD2 aligns across 10 bases. The length of the CDR3 is 17 residues. J gave up 2 bases and V 0 bases, and 6 bases lay outside the gene matches. Germline-derived CDR1 and CDR2 are SGHNT and YYREEE (reference sequence). CDR3 DNA sequence: TGTGCCAGCAGCTTGGATAGAGCGGGGGGGCCCACAGATACGCAGTATTTT. It translates to CASSLDRAGGPTDTQYF.

This clonotype occurred a few times. The rearrangement joins TRBV6-5 to TRBJ1-5, with 8 bases matching TRBD1. The CDR3 loop spans 15 amino acids. V lost 6 bases to trimming and J lost 7 bases; unmatched junction nucleotides: 11. Germline V gene data show CDR1 as MNHEY and CDR2 as SVGAGI. Here the CDR3 reads CASSRSGTGGQPQHF. The CDR3 nucleotides are TGTGCCAGCAGCAGATCCGGGACAGGAGGGCAGCCCCAGCATTTT.

CDR3 in DNA: TGTGCCAGCACCCGTCGCTCCTACGAGCAGTACTTC. Its translation: CASTRRSYEQYF. This sequence joins TRBV16 and TRBJ2-7; D is uncertain. CDR1 KGHSY and CDR2 FQNENV come from the germline V gene. The CDR3 is 12 residues long. V shed 7 bases and J shed 0 bases, with 7 bases lying between them.

The chain joins TRBV5-1 to TRBJ2-2, with D uncertain. The CDR3 consists of 14 residues. V dropped 5 bases and J dropped 3 bases, with 11 bases sitting between them. CDR1 and CDR2 (germline): SGHRS, YFSETQ. CDR3 nucleotide sequence: TGCGCCAGCAGGAAGGAGCCGGACACCGGGGAGCTGTTTTTT. Amino acids: CASRKEPDTGELFF.

This clonotype was found many times. The genes are TRBV13 and TRBJ1-1; maybe TRBD1 (5 bases). Germline V gene sequence: CDR1 PRHDT, CDR2 FYEKMQ (reference sequence). The V gene lost 5 bases and the J gene lost 3 bases, with 16 bases spanning the gap. This CDR3 has 15 residues. The CDR3 DNA is TGTGCCAGCAGCGTACGGGGGGGAGTAGACACTGAAGCTTTCTTT. This sequence encodes CASSVRGGVDTEAFF.

This clonotype turned up a few times. The chain recombines TRBV10-3 with TRBJ2-2; D gene unclear. The CDR3 is 12 amino acids. Germline CDR1 is ENHRY and CDR2 is SYGVKD. Deletions cut 3 bases from V and 4 bases from J, with 3 bases between. The CDR3, as DNA: TGTGCCATCAGTGATCCCACCGGGGAGCTGTTTTTT. This codes for CAISDPTGELFF.

V is TRBV5-4 and J is TRBJ1-3; the D gene is possibly TRBD1 (5 bases). Germline V gives CDR1 SGHNT, CDR2 YYREEE (reference sequence). This CDR3 comprises 15 residues. V lost 0 bases and J lost 2, with 9 bases in between. CDR3 coding DNA: TGTGCCAGCAGCTTGGCCAAGGGGCCTGGAAACACCATATATTTT. Translation: CASSLAKGPGNTIYF.